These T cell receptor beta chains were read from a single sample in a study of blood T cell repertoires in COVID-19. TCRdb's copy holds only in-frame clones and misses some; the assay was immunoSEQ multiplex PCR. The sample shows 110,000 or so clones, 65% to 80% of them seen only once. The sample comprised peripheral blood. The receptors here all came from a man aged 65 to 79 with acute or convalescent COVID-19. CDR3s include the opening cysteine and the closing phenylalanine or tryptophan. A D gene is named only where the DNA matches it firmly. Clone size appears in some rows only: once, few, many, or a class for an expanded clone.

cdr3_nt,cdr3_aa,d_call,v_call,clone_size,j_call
TGTGCCAGCAGTTTAGCACCGTTCGGCGGGGGGGCCGGGGAGCTGTTTTTT,CASSLAPFGGGAGELFF,TRBD2,TRBV27,.,TRBJ2-2
TGTGCCAGCAGCTCTTTAGCGGGAGGGCACTCAGATACGCAGTATTTT,CASSSLAGGHSDTQYF,TRBD2,TRBV7-9,.,TRBJ2-3
TGTGCCAGCAGCTTACTGAACTTCCCGCAGTACTTC,CASSLLNFPQYF,.,TRBV11-3,.,TRBJ2-7
TGTGCCAGCAGTTTGGGGGGAGGTCCGTACTTC,CASSLGGGPYF,.,TRBV28,.,TRBJ2-7
TGCAGTGCTAGTAGGGAGGGTGAGCAGTTCTTC,CSASREGEQFF,TRBD2,TRBV20-1,.,TRBJ2-1
TGCGCCAGCAGCGGCCTACAGGGGGCGCGTCCCCTTGAAGCTTTCTTT,CASSGLQGARPLEAFF,TRBD1,TRBV5-1,.,TRBJ1-1
TGTGCCAGCTCACCCTCCCAACAGGTAGAGACCCAGTACTTC,CASSPSQQVETQYF,.,TRBV18,once,TRBJ2-5
TGTGCCAGCAGTTACTTGGGACAGGGGTTTCAGCCCCAGCATTTT,CASSYLGQGFQPQHF,TRBD1,TRBV6-6,.,TRBJ1-5
TGCAGCGTTGAAGGAGTAGCGGGACCTTACAATGAGCAGTTCTTC,CSVEGVAGPYNEQFF,TRBD2,TRBV29-1,once,TRBJ2-1
TGTGCCAGCAGCGCCCGGCCCGGGCGGGACACTGAAGCTTTCTTT,CASSARPGRDTEAFF,.,TRBV7-2,.,TRBJ1-1
TGCGCCAGCAGCCAAGAATCAGGGGGGAAGACCCAGTACTTC,CASSQESGGKTQYF,.,TRBV4-3,.,TRBJ2-5
TGCGCCAGCAGTCAATTGGACAGAAAAGGCCAGCCCCAGCATTTT,CASSQLDRKGQPQHF,.,TRBV23-1,.,TRBJ1-5
TGTGCCAGCAGACCCACAGGGTACGGAACCGGGGAGCTGTTTTTT,CASRPTGYGTGELFF,.,TRBV6-5,few,TRBJ2-2
TGTGCCATCAGGGACCCGGGGGGCAAAAACATTCAGTACTTC,CAIRDPGGKNIQYF,TRBD2,TRBV10-3,.,TRBJ2-4
TGTGCCTGGAGAGGGACTAGCGGGGGGCTCTACCAAGAGACCCAGTACTTC,CAWRGTSGGLYQETQYF,TRBD2,TRBV30,.,TRBJ2-5
TGTGCCAGCAGCTTCCGGATTGGGGACAGGGGGTTGGAGACCCAGTACTTC,CASSFRIGDRGLETQYF,TRBD1,TRBV5-8,.,TRBJ2-5
TGCAGTGCTAGTTCCTCTAGCGGGACTGTATCCGAAGAGACCCAGTACTTC,CSASSSSGTVSEETQYF,TRBD2,TRBV20-1,.,TRBJ2-5
TGCGCCAGCAGCCCTAGTCGGACTAGTGGATCCTACAATGAGCAGTTCTTC,CASSPSRTSGSYNEQFF,TRBD2,TRBV5-1,.,TRBJ2-1
TGTGCCATCAGGAGAGACAGGGGCGAGAGCTCCTACGAGCAGTACTTC,CAIRRDRGESSYEQYF,TRBD1,TRBV10-3,.,TRBJ2-7
TGCAGCGTTGTTACAGGCAGTTATGGCTACACCTTC,CSVVTGSYGYTF,.,TRBV29-1,.,TRBJ1-2
TGTGCCACCAGCAGAGGGCGGGGCTCCTACGAGCAGTACTTC,CATSRGRGSYEQYF,.,TRBV15,.,TRBJ2-7
TGTGCCAGCAGCTTAGGGCGGGCAGATACGCAGTATTTT,CASSLGRADTQYF,.,TRBV7-6,.,TRBJ2-3
TGCAGTGCTGTCCATGGCCCTGAAGCTTTCTTT,CSAVHGPEAFF,.,TRBV20-1,.,TRBJ1-1
TGTGCTAGTGGCCCCGGGACACCCACGGATAGGACCCAGTACTTC,CASGPGTPTDRTQYF,.,TRBV12-5,.,TRBJ2-5
TGCGCCAGCAGCCAAGATGCCAGGGAAGAGACCCAGTACTTC,CASSQDAREETQYF,.,TRBV4-3,.,TRBJ2-5
TGTGCCAGCAGTGACTCGGCTAATTCACCCCTCCACTTT,CASSDSANSPLHF,.,TRBV6-4,once,TRBJ1-6
TGTGCCAGCAGCAAGGGACTAGCGGGGGAAGAGACCCAGTACTTC,CASSKGLAGEETQYF,TRBD2,TRBV9,.,TRBJ2-5
TGCGCCAGCAGCCAAGACAGGGGGAACTATGGCTACACCTTC,CASSQDRGNYGYTF,TRBD1,TRBV4-1,.,TRBJ1-2
TGTGCCAGCAGCGCCAGGGGACAGGGAGGAAACACCATATATTTT,CASSARGQGGNTIYF,TRBD1,TRBV3-1/TRBV3-2,few,TRBJ1-3